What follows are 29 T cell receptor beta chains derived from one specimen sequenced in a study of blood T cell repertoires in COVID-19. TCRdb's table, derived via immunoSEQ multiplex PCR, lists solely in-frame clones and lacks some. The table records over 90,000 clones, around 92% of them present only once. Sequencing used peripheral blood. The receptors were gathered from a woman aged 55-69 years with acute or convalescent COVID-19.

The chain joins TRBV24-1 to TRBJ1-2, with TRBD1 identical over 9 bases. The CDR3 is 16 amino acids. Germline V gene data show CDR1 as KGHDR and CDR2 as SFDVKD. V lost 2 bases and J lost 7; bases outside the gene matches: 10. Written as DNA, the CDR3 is TGTGCCACCAGTGATTCGGACAGGGGAAGGGCCTCTGGCTACACCTTC. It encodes CATSDSDRGRASGYTF.

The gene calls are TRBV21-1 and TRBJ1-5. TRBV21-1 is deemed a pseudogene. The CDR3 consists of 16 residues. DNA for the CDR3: TGTGCCAGCAGCAACAAGGGAGTGATTGGCAATCAGCCCCAGCATTTT. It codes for CASSNKGVIGNQPQHF.

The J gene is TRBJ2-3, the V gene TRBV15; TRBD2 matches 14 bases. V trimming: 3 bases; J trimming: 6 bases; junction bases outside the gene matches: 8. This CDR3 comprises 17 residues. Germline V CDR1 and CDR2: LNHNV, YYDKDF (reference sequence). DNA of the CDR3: TGTGCCACCAGCAGCGGACCTGGGACTAGCGGGAGTGATACGCAGTATTTT. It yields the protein CATSSGPGTSGSDTQYF.

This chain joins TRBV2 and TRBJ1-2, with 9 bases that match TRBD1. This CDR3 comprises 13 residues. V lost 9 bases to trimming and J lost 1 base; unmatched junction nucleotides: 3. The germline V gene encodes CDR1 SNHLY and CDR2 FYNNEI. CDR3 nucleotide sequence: TGTGCCAGTAGGACAGGGGATAACTATGGCTACACCTTC. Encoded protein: CASRTGDNYGYTF.

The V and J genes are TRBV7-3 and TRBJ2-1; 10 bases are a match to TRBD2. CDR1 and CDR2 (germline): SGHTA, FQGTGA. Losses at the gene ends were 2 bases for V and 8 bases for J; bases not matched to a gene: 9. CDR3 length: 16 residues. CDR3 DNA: TGTGCCAGCAGCTTAGCGTCTAGCGGGAGTTTCGATGAGCAGTTCTTC. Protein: CASSLASSGSFDEQFF.

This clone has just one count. This CDR3 is CATSRDRQGTAFF. The CDR3 nucleotides are TGTGCCACCAGCAGAGACAGACAGGGTACAGCTTTCTTT. The chain joins TRBV15 to TRBJ1-1; TRBD1 matches 7 bases. V shed 0 bases, J shed 10 bases, and the junction held 5 bases outside the gene matches. CDR1 is LNHNV and CDR2 is YYDKDF in the germline V gene (reference sequence). The CDR3 totals 13 residues.

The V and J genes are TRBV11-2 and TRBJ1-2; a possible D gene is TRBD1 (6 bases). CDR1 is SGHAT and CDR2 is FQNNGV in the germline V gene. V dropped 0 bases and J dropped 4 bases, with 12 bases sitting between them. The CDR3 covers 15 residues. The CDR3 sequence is CASSLDLGRGYGYTF. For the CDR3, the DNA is TGTGCCAGCAGCTTAGATCTTGGCAGGGGCTATGGCTACACCTTC.

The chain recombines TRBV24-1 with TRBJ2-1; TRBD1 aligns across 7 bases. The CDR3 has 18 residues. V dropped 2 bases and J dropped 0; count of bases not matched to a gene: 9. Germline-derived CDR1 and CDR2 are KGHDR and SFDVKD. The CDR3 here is CATSDSGTVPNSYNEQFF. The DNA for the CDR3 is TGTGCCACCAGTGATTCCGGGACAGTACCAAACTCCTACAATGAGCAGTTCTTC.

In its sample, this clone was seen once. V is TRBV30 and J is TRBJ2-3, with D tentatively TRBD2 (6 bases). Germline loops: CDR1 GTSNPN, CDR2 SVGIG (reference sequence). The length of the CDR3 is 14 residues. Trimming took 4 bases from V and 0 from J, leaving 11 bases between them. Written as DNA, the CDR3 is TGTGCCTGGACGGGACTTTCTAGCACAGATACGCAGTATTTT. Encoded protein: CAWTGLSSTDTQYF.

This CDR3 reads CSASSGTESNQPQHF. The CDR3 region has the DNA TGCAGTGCCAGTTCCGGGACAGAAAGCAATCAGCCCCAGCATTTT. The chain links TRBV20-1 to TRBJ1-5; 7 positions agree with TRBD1. CDR1 DFQATT and CDR2 SNEGSKA come from the germline V gene (reference sequence). The V segment lost 6 bases and the J segment 1 base; nucleotides outside the gene matches: 9. The CDR3 has 15 amino acids.

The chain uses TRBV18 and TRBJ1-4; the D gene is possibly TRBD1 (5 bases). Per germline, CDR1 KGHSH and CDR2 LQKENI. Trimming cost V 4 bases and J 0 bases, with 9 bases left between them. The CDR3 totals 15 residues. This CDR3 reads CASSLRQTTNEKLFF. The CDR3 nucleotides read TGTGCCAGCTCACTAAGACAGACAACTAATGAAAAACTGTTTTTT.

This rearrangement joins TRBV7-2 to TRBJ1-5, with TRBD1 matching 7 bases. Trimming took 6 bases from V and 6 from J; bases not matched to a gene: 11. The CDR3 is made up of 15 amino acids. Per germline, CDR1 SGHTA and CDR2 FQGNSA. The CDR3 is CASSNTGAAGQPQHF. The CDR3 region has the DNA TGTGCCAGCAGTAACACAGGGGCAGCGGGTCAGCCCCAGCATTTT.

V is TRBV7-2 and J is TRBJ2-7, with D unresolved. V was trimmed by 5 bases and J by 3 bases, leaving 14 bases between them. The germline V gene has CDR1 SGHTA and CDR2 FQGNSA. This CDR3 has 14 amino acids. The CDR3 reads CASSPGSSFYEQYF. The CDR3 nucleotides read TGTGCCAGCAGCCCTGGGTCTAGTTTCTACGAGCAGTACTTC.

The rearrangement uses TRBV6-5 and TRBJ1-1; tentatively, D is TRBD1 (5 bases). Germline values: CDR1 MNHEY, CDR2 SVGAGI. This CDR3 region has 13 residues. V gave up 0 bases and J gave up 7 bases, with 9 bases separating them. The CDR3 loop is CASSYSGGVEAFF. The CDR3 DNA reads TGTGCCAGCAGTTACTCAGGAGGGGTTGAAGCTTTCTTT.

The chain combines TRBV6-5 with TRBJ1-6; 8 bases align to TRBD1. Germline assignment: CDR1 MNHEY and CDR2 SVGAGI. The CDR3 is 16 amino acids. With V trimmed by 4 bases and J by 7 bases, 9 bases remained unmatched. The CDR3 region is CASSFTGTGGNSPLHF. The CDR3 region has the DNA TGTGCCAGCAGTTTTACCGGGACAGGTGGCAATTCACCCCTCCACTTT.

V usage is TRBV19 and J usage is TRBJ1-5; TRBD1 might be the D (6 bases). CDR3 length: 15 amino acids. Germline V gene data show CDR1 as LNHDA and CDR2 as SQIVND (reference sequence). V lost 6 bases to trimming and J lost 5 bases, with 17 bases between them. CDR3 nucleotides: TGTGCCAGTAGATTAACAGGGTACACACATCAGCCCCAGCATTTT. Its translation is CASRLTGYTHQPQHF.

CDR3 sequence reads: CASRLPLDSGELFF. The CDR3 DNA sequence: TGTGCAAGTCGCTTACCGTTAGACAGCGGGGAGCTGTTTTTT. The rearrangement joins TRBV12-2 to TRBJ2-2; TRBD1 is the table's D call and was not checked against the DNA. TRBV12-2 is deemed a pseudogene. CDR3 size: 14 residues.

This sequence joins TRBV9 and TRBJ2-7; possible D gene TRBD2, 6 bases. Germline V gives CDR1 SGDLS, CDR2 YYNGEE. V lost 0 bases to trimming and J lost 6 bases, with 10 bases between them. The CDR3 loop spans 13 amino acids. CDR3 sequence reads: CASSVVPGSEQYF. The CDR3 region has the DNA TGTGCCAGCAGCGTAGTCCCCGGGAGCGAGCAGTACTTC.

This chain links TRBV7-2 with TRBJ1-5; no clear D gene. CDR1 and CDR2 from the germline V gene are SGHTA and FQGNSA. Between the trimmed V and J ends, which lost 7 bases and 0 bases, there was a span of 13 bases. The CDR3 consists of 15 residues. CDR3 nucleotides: TGTGCCAGCACGAGCGGCTTCCTTAGCAATCAGCCCCAGCATTTT. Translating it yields CASTSGFLSNQPQHF.

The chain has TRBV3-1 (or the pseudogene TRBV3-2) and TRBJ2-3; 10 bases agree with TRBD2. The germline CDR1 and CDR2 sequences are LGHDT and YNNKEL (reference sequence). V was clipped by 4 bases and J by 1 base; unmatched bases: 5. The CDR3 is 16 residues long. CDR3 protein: CASSRSSGRGTDTQYF. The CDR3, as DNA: TGTGCCAGCAGCCGATCAAGCGGGAGGGGCACAGATACGCAGTATTTT.

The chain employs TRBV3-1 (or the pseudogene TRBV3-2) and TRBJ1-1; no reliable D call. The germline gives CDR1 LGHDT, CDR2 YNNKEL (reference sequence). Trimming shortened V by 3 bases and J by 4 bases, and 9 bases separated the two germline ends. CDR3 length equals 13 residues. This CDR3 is CASSQGSGTEAFF. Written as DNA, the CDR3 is TGTGCCAGCAGCCAGGGTTCGGGCACTGAAGCTTTCTTT.

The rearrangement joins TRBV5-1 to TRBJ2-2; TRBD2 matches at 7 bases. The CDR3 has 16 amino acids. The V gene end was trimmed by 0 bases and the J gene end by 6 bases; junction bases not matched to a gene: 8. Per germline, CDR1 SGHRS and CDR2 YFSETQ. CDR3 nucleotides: TGCGCCAGCAGCTTGGGAGGACTAGATATTCCCGGGGAGCTGTTTTTT. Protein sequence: CASSLGGLDIPGELFF.

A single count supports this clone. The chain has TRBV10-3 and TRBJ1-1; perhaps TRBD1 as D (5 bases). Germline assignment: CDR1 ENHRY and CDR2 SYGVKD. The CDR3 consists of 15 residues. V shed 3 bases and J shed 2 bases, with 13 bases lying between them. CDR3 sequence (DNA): TGTGCCATCAGTGATTGGAACAGGAGAAACACTGAAGCTTTCTTT. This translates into CAISDWNRRNTEAFF.

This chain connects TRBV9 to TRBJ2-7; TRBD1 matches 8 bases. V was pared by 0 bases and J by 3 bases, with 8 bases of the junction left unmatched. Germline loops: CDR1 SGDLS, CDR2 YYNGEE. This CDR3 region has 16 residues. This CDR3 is CASSVGGTGAIYEQYF. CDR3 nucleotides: TGTGCCAGCAGCGTAGGGGGGACAGGAGCTATCTACGAGCAGTACTTC.

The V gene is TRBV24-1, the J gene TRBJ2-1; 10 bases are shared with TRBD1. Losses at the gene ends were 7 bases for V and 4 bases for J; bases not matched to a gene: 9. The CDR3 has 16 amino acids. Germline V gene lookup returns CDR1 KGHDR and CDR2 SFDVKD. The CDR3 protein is CATSTPPGQGYNEQFF. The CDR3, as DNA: TGTGCCACCAGCACGCCCCCGGGACAGGGGTACAATGAGCAGTTCTTC.

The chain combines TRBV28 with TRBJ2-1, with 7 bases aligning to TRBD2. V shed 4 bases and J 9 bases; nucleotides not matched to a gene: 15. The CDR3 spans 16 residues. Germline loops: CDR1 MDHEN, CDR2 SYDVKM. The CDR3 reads CASSSRFSGKVLEQFF. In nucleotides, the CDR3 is TGTGCCAGCAGTTCCAGATTCAGCGGGAAAGTACTTGAGCAGTTCTTC.

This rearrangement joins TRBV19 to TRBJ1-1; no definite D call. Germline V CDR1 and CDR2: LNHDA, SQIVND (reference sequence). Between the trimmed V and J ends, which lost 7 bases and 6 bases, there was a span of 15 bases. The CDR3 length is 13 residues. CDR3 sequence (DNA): TGTGCCAGTACCAATCGGGGTAACGCTGAAGCTTTCTTT. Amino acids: CASTNRGNAEAFF.

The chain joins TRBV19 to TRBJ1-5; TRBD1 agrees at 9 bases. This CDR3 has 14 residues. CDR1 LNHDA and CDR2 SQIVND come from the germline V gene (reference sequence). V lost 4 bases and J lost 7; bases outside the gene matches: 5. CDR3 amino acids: CASSTGQGAQPQHF. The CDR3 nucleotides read TGTGCCAGTAGTACGGGACAGGGAGCACAGCCCCAGCATTTT.

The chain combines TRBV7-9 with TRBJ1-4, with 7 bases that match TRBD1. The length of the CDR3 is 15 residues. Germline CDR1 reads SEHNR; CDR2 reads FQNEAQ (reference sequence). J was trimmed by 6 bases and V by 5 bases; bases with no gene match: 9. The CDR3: CASSRTQGMDEKLFF. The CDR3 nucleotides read TGTGCCAGCAGCCGAACACAGGGGATGGATGAAAAACTGTTTTTT.